This T cell receptor beta chain was captured by sequencing in a study of cytomegalovirus exposure and HLA in healthy donors. Study-level results: Earlier analysis found most TCR beta V segments productive about 87% or about 30% of the time. Beyond CMV serostatus, there was no information to go on about immune exposure. Overall, roughly 160 TCR beta chains were annotated as cytomegalovirus-associated. Common viral pathogens seemed to be connected with several of the most significant clusters, according to a later analysis.

A note on this clone: The antigen is unknown.

Primers for the PCR totalled 60 Vbeta and 13 Jbeta. Libraries were prepared by immunoSEQ multiplex PCR; TCRdb keeps only in-frame clonotypes and omits some of them. The data hold about 250,000 clones, with around 78% observed a single time. CDR1 and CDR2 from the germline V gene are SEHNR and FQNEAQ (reference sequence). This CDR3 has 12 amino acids. Trimming removed 8 bases at V and 6 bases at J, with 13 bases between. The chain employs TRBV7-9 and TRBJ1-2; no clear D gene. The TCR sequence derives from a boy younger than 18 in good health and CMV-seronegative. Material for sequencing was PBMCs. The DNA of the CDR3 is TGTGCCAGCCGATCCTCGGGAGATGGCTACACCTTC. Protein sequence: CASRSSGDGYTF. Complete variable domain (other parts from reference TRBV7-9 and TRBJ1-2): DTGVSQNPRHKITKRGQNVTFRCDPISEHNRLYWYRQTLGQGPEFLTYFQNEAQLEKSRLLSDRFSAERPKGSFSTLEIQRTEQGDSAMYLCASRSSGDGYTFGSGTRLTVV.